These T cell receptor beta chains were read from a single sample in a study of early T cells in non-severe SARS-CoV-2 infection. TCRdb analysed the 5' RACE reads with MiXCR anew, one entry per CDR3 protein. This sample has tens of thousands of distinct CDR3 sequences, with 9.5% to 15% found just once. Sequenced sample: whole blood. Receptors originate from an adult who was a healthcare worker with PCR-confirmed SARS-CoV-2 infection or an uninfected control (not recorded which). The CDR3 runs from the conserved cysteine through the conserved F or W. The D gene is left open where the match is weak. Size tells how often a clone was seen (once, few, many) or the class of an expanded clone, and some rows leave it out.

j_call | clone_size | v_call | d_call | cdr3_aa | cdr3_nt
TRBJ2-1 | - | TRBV28 | - | CASTPASKLFF | TGTGCCAGCACCCCGGCGTCCAAGTTGTTCTTC
TRBJ1-1 | many | TRBV30 | TRBD1 | CAWETGGENTEAFF | TGTGCCTGGGAGACAGGGGGCGAGAACACTGAAGCTTTCTTT
TRBJ1-5 | many | TRBV12-3/TRBV12-4 | - | CASSLGNQPQHF | TGTGCCAGCAGTTTGGGGAATCAGCCCCAGCATTTT
TRBJ2-3 | - | TRBV11-3 | - | CASSPGVGTDTQYF | TGTGCCAGCAGTCCGGGGGTCGGAACAGATACGCAGTATTTT
TRBJ2-5 | many | TRBV7-2 | TRBD2 | CASSLGLADQETQYF | TGTGCCAGCAGCTTAGGGCTAGCGGATCAAGAGACCCAGTACTTC
TRBJ2-1 | many | TRBV7-6 | TRBD2 | CASSLGSSGVYNEQFF | TGTGCCAGCAGCTTAGGCTCTAGCGGGGTTTACAATGAGCAGTTCTTC
TRBJ2-7 | - | TRBV2 | TRBD1 | CASSRTGVTYEQYF | TGTGCCAGCAGTAGGACAGGGGTTACCTACGAGCAGTACTTC
TRBJ1-3 | - | TRBV12-3/TRBV12-4 | - | CASSFGVHSENTIYF | TGTGCCAGCAGTTTTGGGGTTCACTCTGAAAACACCATATATTTT
TRBJ1-5 | few | TRBV20-1 | - | CSVGPTSDQPQHF | TGCAGTGTAGGGCCGACATCTGATCAGCCCCAGCATTTT
TRBJ2-7 | few | TRBV29-1 | - | CSVVKPGFEQYF | TGCAGCGTTGTAAAACCAGGGTTCGAGCAGTACTTC
TRBJ2-2 | few | TRBV5-4 | - | CASSLEGNANTGELFF | TGTGCCAGCAGCTTGGAGGGCAATGCGAACACCGGGGAGCTGTTTTTT
TRBJ2-1 | few | TRBV6-1 | - | CASIAGPSYNEQFF | TGTGCCAGCATCGCGGGACCCTCCTACAATGAGCAGTTCTTC
TRBJ2-7 | many | TRBV7-8 | - | CASSLVLSDTYEQYF | TGTGCCAGCAGCTTAGTTCTGAGCGATACCTACGAGCAGTACTTC
TRBJ2-1 | - | TRBV20-1 | - | CSARVGPSYNEQFF | TGCAGTGCTAGAGTGGGCCCGTCCTACAATGAGCAGTTCTTC
TRBJ2-7 | - | TRBV6-1 | TRBD2 | CASRTSGGGYEQYF | TGTGCCAGCAGGACTAGCGGGGGAGGCTACGAGCAGTACTTC
TRBJ1-5 | many | TRBV18 | - | CASSIQGRQPQHF | TGTGCCAGCTCCATACAGGGCCGGCAGCCCCAGCATTTT
TRBJ2-7 | many | TRBV6-1 | - | CATRLRDSYYEQYF | TGTGCCACCAGGTTGCGGGACAGTTACTACGAGCAGTACTTC
TRBJ2-3 | few | TRBV7-2 | TRBD2 | CASSLTSGGGGTQYF | TGTGCCAGCAGCTTAACTAGCGGGGGTGGCGGTACGCAGTATTTT
TRBJ2-3 | few | TRBV10-3 | - | CAISDREFTDTQYF | TGTGCCATCAGTGACCGGGAGTTCACAGATACGCAGTATTTT
TRBJ2-7 | - | TRBV3-1 | - | CASSQARGAYEQYF | TGTGCCAGCAGCCAAGCAAGGGGAGCCTACGAGCAGTACTTC
TRBJ2-7 | few | TRBV5-1 | - | CASSSQGFASYEQYF | TGCGCCAGCAGCTCACAGGGTTTCGCGTCCTACGAGCAGTACTTC
TRBJ2-1 | many | TRBV10-3 | - | CAISESQPYNEQFF | TGTGCCATCAGTGAGTCTCAACCCTACAATGAGCAGTTCTTC
TRBJ1-4 | - | TRBV28 | TRBD1 | CASSIYTGATNEKLFF | TGTGCCAGCAGTATCTACACAGGGGCAACTAATGAAAAACTGTTTTTT
TRBJ2-6 | - | TRBV3-1 | - | CASSHSGSGANVLTF | TGTGCCAGCAGCCATTCGGGCTCTGGGGCCAACGTCCTGACTTTC
TRBJ2-3 | many | TRBV5-1 | TRBD2 | CASSAGLAGGQDTQYF | TGCGCCAGCAGCGCGGGACTAGCGGGGGGCCAAGATACGCAGTATTTT
TRBJ2-3 | many | TRBV7-9 | - | CASRPGHRTDTQYF | TGTGCCAGCAGACCGGGACACCGCACAGATACGCAGTATTTT
TRBJ2-3 | - | TRBV24-1 | - | CATGGVGTDTQYF | TGTGCCACCGGAGGGGTGGGCACAGATACGCAGTATTTT
TRBJ2-5 | - | TRBV20-1 | - | CSVESNQETQYF | TGCAGTGTAGAAAGTAATCAAGAGACCCAGTACTTC
TRBJ2-2 | - | TRBV7-3 | - | CASSGAANTGELFF | TGTGCCAGCAGCGGGGCCGCGAACACCGGGGAGCTGTTTTTT
TRBJ1-5 | many | TRBV12-3/TRBV12-4 | TRBD1 | CASSPTGVKVDQPQHF | TGTGCCAGCAGTCCAACAGGGGTAAAAGTAGACCAGCCCCAGCATTTT
TRBJ1-6 | once | TRBV12-3/TRBV12-4 | TRBD1 | CASGNRDRLNSPLHF | TGTGCCAGCGGGAACCGGGACAGACTTAATTCACCCCTCCACTTT
TRBJ2-3 | - | TRBV5-1 | TRBD2 | CASSQGLAGTYTQYF | TGCGCCAGCAGCCAAGGACTAGCGGGTACCTATACGCAGTATTTT
TRBJ1-1 | - | TRBV29-1 | - | CSVEVLTRGAGLNTEAFF | TGCAGCGTTGAAGTCCTTACCCGGGGGGCAGGGTTGAACACTGAAGCTTTCTTT
TRBJ2-5 | many | TRBV11-2 | - | CASSLLETQYF | TGTGCCAGCAGCTTATTAGAGACCCAGTACTTC
TRBJ2-5 | few | TRBV18 | - | CASSPPKMETQYF | TGTGCCAGCTCACCACCAAAAATGGAGACCCAGTACTTC
TRBJ1-1 | - | TRBV29-1 | - | CSVDTGFTEAFF | TGCAGCGTGGATACAGGTTTCACTGAAGCTTTCTTT
TRBJ2-5 | - | TRBV6-6 | - | CASSYRGPTGSGARETQYF | TGTGCCAGCAGTTACAGGGGTCCGACAGGGTCGGGGGCACGGGAGACCCAGTACTTC
TRBJ2-3 | few | TRBV2 | - | CASSEVAITDTQYF | TGTGCCAGCAGTGAGGTAGCGATCACAGATACGCAGTATTTT
TRBJ2-5 | - | TRBV7-8 | TRBD2 | CASSRGTNSRGAQYF | TGTGCCAGCAGCCGCGGGACTAACTCCCGAGGGGCCCAGTACTTC
TRBJ2-7 | - | TRBV7-8 | - | CASRRPGDEQYF | TGTGCCAGCAGGAGGCCGGGGGACGAGCAGTACTTC
TRBJ2-2 | - | TRBV7-2 | TRBD2 | CASSFSGSGTGELFF | TGTGCCAGCAGCTTTAGCGGGAGCGGTACCGGGGAGCTGTTTTTT
TRBJ1-1 | few | TRBV10-2 | - | CASSEREAFF | TGCGCCAGCAGTGAAAGGGAAGCTTTCTTT
TRBJ2-6 | - | TRBV29-1 | - | CSVKFSGTNVLTF | TGCAGCGTGAAGTTCTCTGGGACCAACGTCCTGACTTTC
TRBJ2-1 | - | TRBV18 | TRBD2 | CASSPSRTSSYNEQFF | TGTGCCAGCTCACCATCGAGGACTAGCTCCTACAATGAGCAGTTCTTC
TRBJ2-7 | - | TRBV29-1 | - | CSVGVDRPYEQYF | TGCAGCGTTGGGGTCGACAGGCCCTACGAGCAGTACTTC
TRBJ1-5 | - | TRBV29-1 | - | CSVEVGREEEPQHF | TGCAGCGTTGAAGTTGGAAGGGAGGAAGAACCCCAGCATTTT